The 9 T cell receptor beta chains given below trace back to one sample, sequenced in a study of cytomegalovirus exposure and HLA in healthy donors. Primers: 60 Vbeta forward and 13 Jbeta reverse. Sequencing was performed with immunoSEQ multiplex PCR; in TCRdb, only in-frame clones are kept and a portion is missing. Of around 200,000 clones listed, 80% to 85% are singletons. Sequencing was done on a sample of PBMCs. Receptors originate from a man aged 45 to 65 in good health and CMV-seronegative.

This chain connects TRBV18 to TRBJ1-1, with D possibly being TRBD1 (5 bases). V lost 3 bases and J 5 bases, leaving 7 bases between the germline ends. CDR1 KGHSH and CDR2 LQKENI come from the germline V gene. This CDR3 has 12 residues. CDR3 sequence: CASSPDKTEAFF. CDR3 DNA sequence: TGTGCCAGCTCACCGGACAAGACTGAAGCTTTCTTT.

The rearrangement joins TRBV7-3 to TRBJ1-1; the D is unclear. Germline CDR1 reads SGHTA; CDR2 reads FQGTGA. This CDR3 contains 13 residues. Trimming removed 1 base from V and 6 bases from J, with 9 bases in between. CDR3 coding DNA: TGTGCCAGCAGCTTAATGGCATATTCTGAAGCTTTCTTT. Translation gives CASSLMAYSEAFF. Complete variable domain (other parts from reference TRBV7-3 and TRBJ1-1): GAGVSQTPSNKVTEKGKYVELRCDPISGHTALYWYRQSLGQGPEFLIYFQGTGAADDSGLPNDRFFAVRPEGSVSTLKIQRTERGDSAVYLCASSLMAYSEAFFGQGTRLTVV.

A single count supports this clone. This rearrangement joins TRBV12-5 to TRBJ2-1; weak D call: TRBD2 (6 bases). The CDR3 totals 16 residues. V was pared by 0 bases and J by 8 bases, with 17 bases between. The germline V gene has CDR1 LGHNT and CDR2 FRNRAP. In nucleotides, the CDR3 is TGTGCTAGTGGTTTGGTACGCGGAGGGGAACGAGATGAGCAGTTCTTC. Amino acids: CASGLVRGGERDEQFF.

V gene TRBV6-5 combines with J gene TRBJ2-1; D is unclear. V lost 4 bases, J lost 3 bases, and 10 bases lay in between. Germline V gene lookup returns CDR1 MNHEY and CDR2 SVGAGI. CDR3 length: 14 amino acids. The CDR3: CASSSPRGYNEQFF. The CDR3 DNA sequence: TGTGCCAGCAGTTCACCCCGCGGCTACAATGAGCAGTTCTTC.

The table lists this clone with a few counts. Mismatch with germline at one junction end may stem from a read error. The chain couples TRBV2 to TRBJ2-7; the D gene is possibly TRBD2 (5 bases). The length of the CDR3 is 13 residues. The germline V gene has CDR1 SNHLY and CDR2 FYNNEI. The CDR3 DNA reads TGTGCCAGCAGTGCGATCTCTCGATGGGAGCGGTACTTC. Translated: CASSAISRWERYF.

This sequence joins TRBV7-3 and TRBJ1-5; D is perhaps TRBD1 (5 bases). The CDR3 covers 14 residues. CDR1 is SGHTA and CDR2 is FQGTGA in the germline V gene. The V gene lost 5 bases and the J gene lost 4 bases, with 12 bases spanning the gap. Here the CDR3 DNA reads TGTGCCAGCAGCCCGGCTGGGGGGAATCAGCCCCAGCATTTT. This sequence encodes CASSPAGGNQPQHF.

The chain carries TRBV7-6 and TRBJ1-2, with a possible D match to TRBD1 (6 bases). CDR1 is SGHVS and CDR2 is FNYEAQ in the germline V gene. The CDR3 is 16 amino acids. V lost 2 bases and J 3 bases, leaving 16 bases between the germline ends. This CDR3 reads CASSLLPNRADYGYTF. CDR3 DNA sequence: TGTGCCAGCAGCTTATTACCTAACAGGGCGGACTATGGCTACACCTTC.

The chain is built from TRBV9 and TRBJ2-3; weak D call: TRBD1 (6 bases). CDR1 SGDLS and CDR2 YYNGEE come from the germline V gene. V was shortened by 7 bases and J by 2 bases, with 11 bases between the two germline ends. This CDR3 is built from 13 residues. DNA of the CDR3: TGTGCCAGCGCCAGGGGTTACACAGATACGCAGTATTTT. It specifies CASARGYTDTQYF.

This clone was found once. The V and J genes are TRBV6-5 and TRBJ2-7; 7 nucleotides agree with TRBD2. CDR1 is MNHEY, CDR2 SVGAGI, per germline. The CDR3 consists of 15 residues. Germline trimming cut 3 bases from V and 8 bases from J; bases unmatched to any gene: 13. CDR3 bases: TGTGCCAGCAGTTATTCGGGACTACACACGTCGAAGCAGTACTTC. It encodes CASSYSGLHTSKQYF.